The 25 T cell receptor beta chains below come from one sample, sequenced in a study of T cells in Graves' hyperthyroidism and ophthalmopathy. RNA transcripts provided the source from which TCR beta CDR3 regions were amplified. The HTBI primer set was used in a first-round RT-PCR of the TCR CDR3. TCRdb reprocessed the multiplex PCR reads with MiXCR, giving one entry per CDR3 protein. The sample has approximately 410,000 distinct CDR3 sequences; roughly an eighth are singletons. The sample taken for sequencing was blood. Receptors originate from a woman aged 18 to 35 with Graves' hyperthyroidism.

This chain uses TRBV28 with TRBJ2-1; no reliable D call. The CDR3 length is 13 residues. CDR1 and CDR2 from the germline V gene are MDHEN and SYDVKM. Trimming took 2 bases from V and 15 from J, leaving 17 bases between them. In DNA form, the CDR3 reads TGTGCCAGCAGTTTACTTCGGACGGCTCACGCGTTCTTC. Amino acids: CASSLLRTAHAFF.

Of note for this clonotype: A much larger clone differs by one base, so this may be a read error. The chain has TRBV10-3 and TRBJ2-1, with TRBD2 matching 7 bases. TRBJ2-7 matches the DNA end more closely, so the J call is doubtful. Germline assignment: CDR1 ENHRY and CDR2 SYGVKD. The CDR3 loop spans 14 amino acids. CDR3 coding DNA: TGTGCCACCGCTGGGCGGGAGCGACTGAATGAGCAGTACTTC. This gives the protein CATAGRERLNEQYF.

The CDR3 nucleotides are TGTGCCAGCAGCTTAAGGGGGCGCGAACCTGAAGAGCAGTACTTC. It yields the protein CASSLRGREPEEQYF. The J gene is TRBJ2-7, the V gene TRBV11-2; 7 bases are shared with TRBD1. Trimming at V came to 2 bases and at J to 7 bases, leaving 11 bases not matched to a gene. The CDR3 contains 15 residues. Looked up from germline, CDR1 is SGHAT and CDR2 is FQNNGV.

The chain joins TRBV5-4 to TRBJ2-7; 8 bases are shared with TRBD1. The length of the CDR3 is 14 residues. With 2 bases clipped from V and 9 bases from J, the junction kept 10 bases outside the gene matches. The germline gives CDR1 SGHNT, CDR2 YYREEE (reference sequence). The CDR3 reads CASSFGTGLSGQYF. The CDR3 DNA sequence: TGTGCCAGCAGCTTCGGGACAGGTCTTTCCGGGCAGTACTTC.

This clonotype was seen repeatedly, ten times or more. The chain has TRBV27 and TRBJ2-5; TRBD1 is a possible D gene (6 bases). V lost 3 bases and J 4 bases, leaving 18 bases between the germline ends. The CDR3 has 16 residues. The V gene's germline CDR1 is MNHEY and CDR2 SMNVEV (reference sequence). This CDR3 reads CASSLRSVSRGETQYF. DNA of the CDR3: TGTGCCAGCAGTTTGCGTTCAGTCTCCAGGGGAGAGACCCAGTACTTC.

The chain employs TRBV30 and TRBJ2-7, with 9 bases identical to TRBD1. CDR3 length: 14 amino acids. Germline V gives CDR1 GTSNPN, CDR2 SVGIG (reference sequence). The V and J ends lost 1 base and 7 bases, in that order; junction bases with no gene match: 8. CDR3 nucleotides: TGTGCCTGGAGTGAAGGGACAGGGAGTTGGGAGCAGTACTTC. The encoded protein is CAWSEGTGSWEQYF.

At least ten counts were recorded for this clonotype. The rearrangement links TRBV30 to TRBJ2-1, with TRBD2 identical over 10 bases. This CDR3 is 14 amino acids long. J gave up 7 bases and V 0 bases, and 3 bases lay outside the gene matches. The germline CDR1 and CDR2 sequences are GTSNPN and SVGIG (reference sequence). The chain's CDR3 is CAWSVAGGENEQFF. CDR3 coding DNA: TGTGCCTGGAGTGTAGCGGGAGGGGAAAATGAGCAGTTCTTC. Variable domain in full (rest from reference TRBV30 and TRBJ2-1): SQTIHQWPATLVQPVGSPLSLECTVEGTSNPNLYWYRQAAGRGLQLLFYSVGIGQISSEVPQNLSASRPQDRQFILSSKKLLLSDSGFYLCAWSVAGGENEQFFGPGTRLTVL.

This clonotype was counted many times. The CDR3 DNA follows: TGTGCCAGCAGTGGACTAGCGTCCACCAGCTCCTACAATGAGCAGTTCTTC. This translates into CASSGLASTSSYNEQFF. J is TRBJ2-1 and V is TRBV3-1, with 9 bases matching TRBD2. The V and J ends lost 6 bases and 0 bases, in that order; junction bases with no gene match: 9. The CDR3 runs to 17 residues. Germline V gene sequence: CDR1 LGHDT, CDR2 YNNKEL (reference sequence).

This clonotype was seen repeatedly, ten times or more. The genes are TRBV5-5 and TRBJ2-7; 8 bases agree with TRBD1. This CDR3 is built from 15 residues. The V gene end was trimmed by 4 bases and the J gene end by 0 bases; junction bases not matched to a gene: 6. Germline V gene lookup returns CDR1 SGHKS and CDR2 YYEKEE (reference sequence). For the CDR3, the DNA is TGTGCCAGCAGCAACGTCGGGACAGGCTCCTACGAGCAGTACTTC. Amino acids: CASSNVGTGSYEQYF.

V usage is TRBV20-1 and J usage is TRBJ1-5; D may be TRBD1 (6 bases). The CDR3 contains 14 residues. Germline V lookup: CDR1 DFQATT, CDR2 SNEGSKA (reference sequence). V lost 5 bases to trimming and J lost 0 bases, with 11 bases between them. CDR3 coding DNA: TGCAGTGCTTTCACAGGGTTTAGCAATCAGCCCCAGCATTTT. This sequence encodes CSAFTGFSNQPQHF.

This clonotype came up many times. The DNA of the CDR3 is TGTGCCAGCAGCCAAGGGAGCGCGACCTACAATGAGCAGTTCTTC. Amino acids: CASSQGSATYNEQFF. This chain connects TRBV4-2 to TRBJ2-1; D is ambiguous. The CDR3 consists of 15 residues. Germline CDR1 LGHNA, CDR2 YNFKEQ. Trimming cost V 1 base and J 2 bases, with 9 bases left between them.

This clonotype was seen more than once but under ten times. This rearrangement joins TRBV29-1 to TRBJ1-3; TRBD1 matches 7 bases. The CDR3 spans 14 residues. Per the germline V gene, CDR1 is SQVTM and CDR2 is ANQGSEA. V lost 4 bases, J lost 3 bases, and 6 bases stayed unmatched. In nucleotides, the CDR3 is TGCAGCGTTGGAGACAGGGCTAGTGGAAACACCATATATTTT. It yields the protein CSVGDRASGNTIYF.

This clonotype was seen only a few times. V usage is TRBV9 and J usage is TRBJ2-1, with TRBD2 identical over 10 bases. V gave up 1 base and J gave up 9 bases; unmatched junction bases: 7. The CDR3 runs to 15 residues. The germline gives CDR1 SGDLS, CDR2 YYNGEE. The CDR3 loop is CASSVSSGSHSEQFF. CDR3 coding DNA: TGTGCCAGCAGCGTATCTAGCGGGAGTCATAGTGAGCAGTTCTTC. Combining the CDR3 with reference TRBV9 and TRBJ2-1 gives the whole variable domain DSGVTQTPKHLITATGQRVTLRCSPRSGDLSVYWYQQSLDQGLQFLIQYYNGEERAKGNILERFSAQQFPDLHSELNLSSLELGDSALYFCASSVSSGSHSEQFFGPGTRLTVL.

Turning to this clonotype: A much larger clone is a single base away; this may be a read error. The rearrangement links TRBV6-4 to TRBJ2-1, with D tentatively TRBD1 (5 bases). The end of the DNA fits TRBJ2-7 better, so the J call may be wrong. The germline V gene has CDR1 MRHNA and CDR2 SNTAGT. This CDR3 spans 14 amino acids. CDR3 residues: CASARGNDHNEQYF. The CDR3 DNA reads as TGTGCCAGCGCAAGGGGCAACGATCACAATGAGCAGTACTTC.

The J gene is TRBJ1-6, the V gene TRBV6-2 or TRBV6-3, with 7 positions matching TRBD1. The V gene's germline CDR1 is MNHEY and CDR2 SVGEGT. The CDR3 runs 13 residues. The ends lost 5 bases at V and 10 bases at J; junction bases unmatched: 5. The CDR3 region has the DNA TGTGCCAGCAGTGACAGGGTTTGGTCACCCCTCCACTTT. This sequence encodes CASSDRVWSPLHF.

This clonotype was seen more than once but under ten times. It may be a read error: a sequence one base away is much more abundant. The V call is TRBV7-2, the J call TRBJ2-5; possibly TRBD1 for D (6 bases). The CDR3 is 13 amino acids. Germline V CDR1 and CDR2: SGHTA, FQGNSA. CDR3 nucleotides: TGTGCCAGCAGCTTGGGACACCAAGAGGCCCAGTACTTC. Its protein is CASSLGHQEAQYF. Supplemented by reference TRBV7-2 and TRBJ2-5, the full variable domain reads GAGVSQSPSNKVTEKGKDVELRCDPISGHTALYWYRQSLGQGLEFLIYFQGNSAPDKSGLPSDRFSAERTGGSVSTLTIQRTQQEDSAVYLCASSLGHQEAQYFGPGTRLLVL.

This chain links TRBV12-3 or TRBV12-4 with TRBJ2-5; D might be TRBD1 (6 bases). The ends were cut back, 2 bases at V and 4 bases at J, with 11 bases in the middle. The CDR3 runs to 14 residues. The CDR3 nucleotides read TGTGCCAGCAGTTTATACAGGGTAGGAGAGACCCAGTACTTC. Protein product: CASSLYRVGETQYF.

This chain connects TRBV20-1 to TRBJ2-5, with D perhaps matching TRBD2 (6 bases). The CDR3 has 14 amino acids. V was clipped by 2 bases and J by 7 bases, with 17 bases between them. The germline V gene encodes CDR1 DFQATT and CDR2 SNEGSKA (reference sequence). CDR3 sequence reads: CSARPEVLGGTQYF. The CDR3 DNA is TGCAGTGCTAGACCGGAAGTCTTGGGGGGGACCCAGTACTTC.

The chain is built from TRBV19 and TRBJ2-3; 11 positions match TRBD2. The junction had 9 bases not matched to a gene; V was cut back by 8 bases and J by 2 bases. Germline V gene lookup returns CDR1 LNHDA and CDR2 SQIVND (reference sequence). CDR3 size: 16 residues. The CDR3 nucleotides are TGTGCCAGTCTCCGACTAGCGGGAACTTACACAGATACGCAGTATTTT. Residues: CASLRLAGTYTDTQYF.

The V call is TRBV6-1, the J call TRBJ1-4; 9 bases map to TRBD1. J gave up 7 bases and V 7 bases, and 7 bases lay outside the gene matches. This CDR3 spans 14 amino acids. CDR1 and CDR2 from the germline V gene are MNHNS and SASEGT. CDR3 nucleotides: TGTGCCAGCACAGAACAGGGGGCGTTTGAAAAACTGTTTTTT. This codes for CASTEQGAFEKLFF.

This clonotype has ten or more counts. The chain is built from TRBV20-1 and TRBJ2-3; D is ambiguous. Trimming removed 6 bases at V and 2 bases at J, with 12 bases between. The CDR3 has 13 amino acids. Germline V gives CDR1 DFQATT, CDR2 SNEGSKA (reference sequence). CDR3 sequence: CSAVPGDTDTQYF. The DNA of the CDR3 is TGCAGTGCAGTACCAGGAGACACAGATACGCAGTATTTT.

This clonotype was recorded many times. V usage is TRBV9 and J usage is TRBJ2-1; 16 bases are shared with TRBD2. CDR1 and CDR2 (germline): SGDLS, YYNGEE. This CDR3 has 18 residues. V dropped 4 bases and J dropped 6; count of bases not matched to a gene: 10. This CDR3 reads CASSPRPGTSGRGNEQFF. CDR3 nucleotides: TGTGCCAGCAGCCCGCGACCAGGGACTAGCGGGAGGGGCAATGAGCAGTTCTTC.

Ten or more counts support this clonotype. The chain carries TRBV28 and TRBJ1-3; TRBD1 is a possible D gene (5 bases). Germline CDR1 reads MDHEN; CDR2 reads SYDVKM. The CDR3 spans 15 residues. Deletions cut 2 bases from V and 3 bases from J, with 11 bases between. The CDR3: CASSLGQGYGNTIYF. The CDR3 DNA reads as TGTGCCAGCAGTTTAGGGCAGGGTTATGGAAACACCATATATTTT. The entire variable domain, with the rest obtained from reference TRBV28 and TRBJ1-3, is as follows: DVKVTQSSRYLVKRTGEKVFLECVQDMDHENMFWYRQDPGLGLRLIYFSYDVKMKEKGDIPEGYSVSREKKERFSLILESASTNQTSMYLCASSLGQGYGNTIYFGEGSWLTVV.

This clonotype was seen many times. The chain has TRBV20-1 and TRBJ2-3; weak D call: TRBD2 (5 bases). Trimming cost V 0 bases and J 0 bases, with 10 bases left between them. Germline loops: CDR1 DFQATT, CDR2 SNEGSKA (reference sequence). The CDR3 spans 15 residues. The CDR3 here is CSARESGTSTDTQYF. CDR3 sequence (DNA): TGCAGTGCTAGAGAGAGCGGAACTAGCACAGATACGCAGTATTTT.

A few counts support this clonotype. V is TRBV19 and J is TRBJ2-3; D is unclear. Germline-derived CDR1 and CDR2 are LNHDA and SQIVND (reference sequence). The CDR3 has 14 amino acids. V gave up 6 bases and J gave up 2 bases, with 12 bases separating them. This chain's CDR3 is CASRTLGHTDTQYF. The CDR3 region has the DNA TGTGCCAGTAGAACTCTAGGTCACACAGATACGCAGTATTTT.